Below, 15 T cell receptor beta chains from the same sample are listed, as sequenced in a study of blood T cell repertoires in COVID-19. The protocol was immunoSEQ multiplex PCR, while the TCRdb copy is restricted to in-frame clones and leaves out a portion. This sample has some 89,000 clones, with just over 90% found just once. The sample was peripheral blood. The receptors were gathered from a man aged 55 to 69 with acute or convalescent COVID-19.

J is TRBJ1-1 and V is TRBV2; tentative D call: TRBD1 (6 bases). V lost 6 bases and J 5 bases, leaving 19 bases between the germline ends. The CDR3 has 15 amino acids. Germline assignment: CDR1 SNHLY and CDR2 FYNNEI. CDR3 sequence reads: CASRGQGGEGTEAFF. The CDR3 bases are TGTGCCAGCAGGGGACAAGGGGGTGAGGGAACTGAAGCTTTCTTT. Filled out from reference TRBV2 and TRBJ1-1, the complete variable domain reads EPEVTQTPSHQVTQMGQEVILRCVPISNHLYFYWYRQILGQKVEFLVSFYNNEISEKSEIFDDQFSVERPDGSNFTLKIRSTKLEDSAMYFCASRGQGGEGTEAFFGQGTRLTVV.

This clone was counted once. The rearrangement links TRBV28 to TRBJ1-4, with D hard to call. Trimming removed 3 bases at V and 14 bases at J, with 13 bases between. CDR3 length equals 12 residues. Looked up from germline, CDR1 is MDHEN and CDR2 is SYDVKM. The CDR3 spells CASSFGVSTLFF. In DNA, the CDR3 is TGTGCCAGCAGTTTTGGTGTTAGCACCCTGTTTTTT.

The V and J genes are TRBV15 and TRBJ1-3; D gene unclear. Trimming pared 5 bases from V and 0 bases from J, leaving 5 bases between. The germline V gene has CDR1 LNHNV and CDR2 YYDKDF (reference sequence). The CDR3 is 13 residues long. The CDR3 coding sequence is TGTGCCACCAGCTGGAGCTCTGGAAACACCATATATTTT. As protein: CATSWSSGNTIYF.

The CDR3 here is CASSQRTGQNTGELFF. CDR3 nucleotide sequence: TGTGCCAGCAGCCAGAGGACAGGGCAGAACACCGGGGAGCTGTTTTTT. V usage is TRBV3-1 (or the pseudogene TRBV3-2) and J usage is TRBJ2-2; 8 bases map to TRBD1. The CDR3 has 16 residues. Germline V gene sequence: CDR1 LGHDT, CDR2 YNNKEL (reference sequence). The V segment lost 3 bases and the J segment 1 base; nucleotides outside the gene matches: 4.

The chain uses TRBV25-1 and TRBJ1-2, with D maybe TRBD1 (5 bases). Germline CDR1 reads MGHDK; CDR2 reads SYGVNS. Between the trimmed V and J ends, which lost 3 bases and 7 bases, there was a span of 15 bases. The CDR3 totals 14 residues. CDR3 bases: TGTGCCAGCAGTGATCCGGGCAGGGATGGTGGCTACACCTTC. This sequence encodes CASSDPGRDGGYTF.

The gene calls are TRBV9 and TRBJ1-1; no firm D call. CDR3 length equals 15 residues. Trimming took 7 bases from V and 5 from J, leaving 21 bases between them. Germline V gives CDR1 SGDLS, CDR2 YYNGEE. This chain's CDR3 is CASGWVRSQVTEAFF. The CDR3 DNA reads TGTGCCAGCGGATGGGTTCGAAGCCAGGTTACTGAAGCTTTCTTT. The full variable domain, with the rest looked up from reference TRBV9 and TRBJ1-1, is DSGVTQTPKHLITATGQRVTLRCSPRSGDLSVYWYQQSLDQGLQFLIQYYNGEERAKGNILERFSAQQFPDLHSELNLSSLELGDSALYFCASGWVRSQVTEAFFGQGTRLTVV.

The genes are TRBV11-3 and TRBJ2-1; 7 bases are a match to TRBD1. V lost 5 bases to trimming and J lost 2 bases; unmatched junction nucleotides: 6. The CDR3 contains 15 residues. The germline V gene has CDR1 SGHNT and CDR2 YENEEA. The CDR3 DNA is TGTGCCAGCAGCCCTTTCGACAGGGCCTACAATGAGCAGTTCTTC. Residues: CASSPFDRAYNEQFF.

The rearrangement links TRBV12-1 to TRBJ1-5; the listed D gene, TRBD1, was not tested against the DNA. TRBV12-1 constitutes a pseudogene. The CDR3 has 15 residues. The CDR3 here is CASSFDGRGNQPQHF. The CDR3 nucleotides are TGTGCCAGCAGCTTTGACGGCAGGGGCAATCAGCCCCAGCATTTT.

V gene TRBV29-1 combines with J gene TRBJ1-1; no firm D call. Germline V gene lookup returns CDR1 SQVTM and CDR2 ANQGSEA. Trimming pared 6 bases from V and 0 bases from J, leaving 11 bases between. There are 13 residues in the CDR3. Here the CDR3 DNA reads TGCAGCGTACGGTCTACCATGAACACTGAAGCTTTCTTT. Translation: CSVRSTMNTEAFF.

This chain joins TRBV7-2 and TRBJ2-1; 9 bases are a match to TRBD1. Germline values: CDR1 SGHTA, CDR2 FQGNSA. The CDR3 contains 13 residues. V shed 5 bases, J shed 15 bases, and the junction held 11 bases outside the gene matches. CDR3 loop: CASSPGQGRSGFF. CDR3 DNA sequence: TGTGCCAGCAGCCCCGGACAGGGGAGGAGTGGGTTCTTC. The whole variable domain, remainder taken from reference TRBV7-2 and TRBJ2-1, is GAGVSQSPSNKVTEKGKDVELRCDPISGHTALYWYRQSLGQGLEFLIYFQGNSAPDKSGLPSDRFSAERTGGSVSTLTIQRTQQEDSAVYLCASSPGQGRSGFFGPGTRLTVL.

The chain carries TRBV5-5 and TRBJ1-5, with D hard to call. The V gene lost 0 bases and the J gene lost 6 bases, with 7 bases spanning the gap. CDR1 and CDR2 from the germline V gene are SGHKS and YYEKEE (reference sequence). The CDR3 contains 13 residues. The CDR3 here is CASSLEAVQPQHF. DNA for the CDR3: TGTGCCAGCAGCTTGGAAGCTGTTCAGCCCCAGCATTTT.

The genes are TRBV23-1 and TRBJ2-5, with 8 bases that match TRBD1. TRBV23-1 qualifies as an ORF whose function is uncertain. The V gene end was trimmed by 1 base and the J gene end by 4 bases; junction bases not matched to a gene: 14. This CDR3 is 18 amino acids long. CDR3 sequence (DNA): TGCGCCAGCAGTCAATTCTCAGGGGGCTTTTCGTCGGGAGAGACCCAGTACTTC. It specifies CASSQFSGGFSSGETQYF.

The CDR3 is CASSTTTGGLDNTGELFF. The CDR3 bases are TGCGCCAGCAGTACTACCACAGGGGGCCTGGATAACACCGGGGAGCTGTTTTTT. The chain links TRBV5-1 to TRBJ2-2, with TRBD1 matching 9 bases. J gave up 2 bases and V 5 bases, and 13 bases lay outside the gene matches. The CDR3 is made up of 18 amino acids. CDR1 is SGHRS, CDR2 YFSETQ, per germline.

CDR3 nucleotide sequence: TGTGCCAGTAGTATTGGGCCGGGACTCTCTGGAAACACCATATATTTT. Translating gives CASSIGPGLSGNTIYF. The chain uses TRBV19 and TRBJ1-3; D possibly corresponds to TRBD1 (5 bases). The V end lost 3 bases, the J end lost 0 bases, and 12 bases lay between the germline ends. The CDR3 sequence is 16 residues long. Germline V gene lookup returns CDR1 LNHDA and CDR2 SQIVND (reference sequence).

The chain couples TRBV9 to TRBJ1-2, with 11 bases identical to TRBD1. Germline-derived CDR1 and CDR2 are SGDLS and YYNGEE. The CDR3 has 16 residues. Unmatched junction bases numbered 9, after V lost 1 base and J lost 7 bases. The CDR3: CASSVNRGQGARGYTF. CDR3 sequence (DNA): TGTGCCAGCAGCGTAAATAGAGGACAGGGGGCTCGTGGCTACACCTTC. Looking up the rest from reference TRBV9 and TRBJ1-2 gives the full variable domain: DSGVTQTPKHLITATGQRVTLRCSPRSGDLSVYWYQQSLDQGLQFLIQYYNGEERAKGNILERFSAQQFPDLHSELNLSSLELGDSALYFCASSVNRGQGARGYTFGSGTRLTVV.